Listed here are 19 T cell receptor beta chains from one sample, sequenced in a study of spatial heterogeneity in lung cancer. As to time point: sample taken at primary tumor resection. Material for sequencing was whole RNA from tumor, nontumor lung or frozen PBMC, left unsorted. TCRdb re-derived calls from the 5' RACE reads in MiXCR, one entry per CDR3 protein. The sample consists of about 82,000 distinct CDR3 sequences, around an eighth of them appearing once. This material consisted of PBMCs, taken at surgery. These receptors all come from a male donor with early-stage non-small cell lung cancer.

This clonotype was seen ten or more times. The chain links TRBV6-5 to TRBJ1-1; maybe TRBD1 (5 bases). V was clipped by 7 bases and J by 1 base, with 13 bases between them. The CDR3 loop spans 14 amino acids. Germline loops: CDR1 MNHEY, CDR2 SVGAGI. The CDR3 nucleotides are TGTGCCAGCAAGAAACAGGAAGGGAACACTGAAGCTTTCTTT. Protein product: CASKKQEGNTEAFF.

The chain links TRBV6-5 to TRBJ1-1; D gene ambiguous. The CDR3 spans 14 residues. The ends were cut back, 6 bases at V and 3 bases at J, with 14 bases in the middle. Germline V lookup: CDR1 MNHEY, CDR2 SVGAGI. CDR3 region: CASSPGPSYTEAFF. CDR3 in DNA: TGTGCCAGCAGCCCCGGGCCCAGCTACACTGAAGCTTTCTTT.

The CDR3 here is CATSDVTGPYNEQFF. CDR3 sequence (DNA): TGTGCCACCAGTGACGTGACAGGGCCCTACAATGAGCAGTTCTTC. J is TRBJ2-1 and V is TRBV24-1; 7 nucleotides line up with TRBD1. The CDR3 sequence is 15 residues long. Trimming at V came to 4 bases and at J to 2 bases, leaving 4 bases not matched to a gene. CDR1 is KGHDR, CDR2 SFDVKD, per germline.

In its sample, this clonotype was seen a few times. J is TRBJ1-1 and V is TRBV3-1, with D perhaps matching TRBD1 (6 bases). Trimming shortened V by 3 bases and J by 6 bases, and 17 bases separated the two germline ends. The V gene's germline CDR1 is LGHDT and CDR2 YNNKEL (reference sequence). The CDR3 covers 15 residues. DNA for the CDR3: TGTGCCAGCAGCCAGGGTTCCGGACAGAGGGCTGAAGCTTTCTTT. It yields the protein CASSQGSGQRAEAFF.

The J gene is TRBJ2-1, the V gene TRBV11-2, with 11 nucleotides matching TRBD2. The germline CDR1 and CDR2 sequences are SGHAT and FQNNGV. The CDR3 is 17 amino acids. Losses at the gene ends were 6 bases for V and 1 base for J; bases not matched to a gene: 8. This CDR3 is CASSFGLAGFSYNEQFF. Written as DNA, the CDR3 is TGTGCCAGCAGTTTTGGACTAGCGGGCTTTTCCTACAATGAGCAGTTCTTC.

The rearrangement links TRBV11-3 to TRBJ2-1, with 8 bases fitting TRBD2. Germline loops: CDR1 SGHNT, CDR2 YENEEA. V gave up 5 bases and J gave up 8 bases; unmatched junction bases: 8. This CDR3 is built from 14 residues. Written as DNA, the CDR3 is TGTGCCAGCAGCCTCAGCGGGAGTCGCGATGAGCAGTTCTTC. Protein: CASSLSGSRDEQFF. The full variable domain, completed using reference TRBV11-3 and TRBJ2-1, is EAGVVQSPRYKIIEKKQPVAFWCNPISGHNTLYWYLQNLGQGPELLIRYENEEAVDDSQLPKDRFSAERLKGVDSTLKIQPAELGDSAVYLCASSLSGSRDEQFFGPGTRLTVL.

This clonotype has ten or more counts. The chain has TRBV29-1 and TRBJ2-2; 7 nucleotides match TRBD1. After removal of 0 bases from V and 5 bases from J, the junction contained 6 bases not matched to a gene. The V gene's germline CDR1 is SQVTM and CDR2 ANQGSEA. This CDR3 comprises 15 residues. The CDR3 nucleotides read TGCAGCGTTGAAGATGGGGGACAGTTTACCGGGGAGCTGTTTTTT. Translation gives CSVEDGGQFTGELFF.

This chain links TRBV10-3 with TRBJ2-7; weak D call: TRBD1 (7 bases). The CDR3 runs to 13 residues. Trimming left V 6 bases short and J 3 bases short, with 12 bases between. CDR1 is ENHRY, CDR2 SYGVKD, per germline. In nucleotides, the CDR3 is TGTGCCATCAGGGGGGGACAGCTCTACGAGCAGTACTTC. This gives the protein CAIRGGQLYEQYF.

In this sample, this clonotype turned up many times. The V gene is TRBV29-1, the J gene TRBJ1-2, with TRBD1 identical over 8 bases. The CDR3 consists of 12 residues. The germline V gene encodes CDR1 SQVTM and CDR2 ANQGSEA. The trim removed 4 bases at V and 7 bases at J, leaving 5 bases unmatched. The CDR3 here is CSVAGQGGGYTF. In nucleotides, the CDR3 is TGCAGCGTTGCCGGACAGGGTGGTGGCTACACCTTC.

There are a few counts of this clonotype. This chain connects TRBV5-1 to TRBJ2-3; 8 positions agree with TRBD1. V shed 4 bases and J 1 base; nucleotides not matched to a gene: 5. CDR1 is SGHRS, CDR2 YFSETQ, per germline. The length of the CDR3 is 15 residues. CDR3 amino acids: CASSPRGQGTDTQYF. In DNA form, the CDR3 reads TGCGCCAGCAGCCCCCGGGGACAGGGCACAGATACGCAGTATTTT.

V is TRBV5-4 and J is TRBJ2-1, with 8 bases that match TRBD1. V dropped 3 bases and J dropped 8; count of bases not matched to a gene: 13. The germline V gene encodes CDR1 SGHNT and CDR2 YYREEE (reference sequence). The CDR3 is 16 amino acids. The CDR3: CASSSGGAGGIDEQFF. As DNA, the CDR3 is TGTGCCAGCAGCTCCGGCGGGGCAGGGGGCATCGATGAGCAGTTCTTC.

Only a few counts were recorded for this clonotype. V gene TRBV6-5 combines with J gene TRBJ2-7, with TRBD2 as a possible D gene (6 bases). Deletions cut 1 base from V and 2 bases from J, with 9 bases between. The germline V gene has CDR1 MNHEY and CDR2 SVGAGI. This CDR3 spans 14 amino acids. CDR3 coding DNA: TGTGCCAGCAGTTACTGGTCGGGGGCCTACGAGCAGTACTTC. It translates to CASSYWSGAYEQYF.

This clonotype was detected a few times. V gene TRBV2 combines with J gene TRBJ1-4; D call uncertain. The CDR3 runs 15 residues. Germline lookup yields CDR1 SNHLY and CDR2 FYNNEI. Between the trimmed V and J ends, which lost 3 bases and 5 bases, there was a span of 13 bases. Here the CDR3 reads CASSENSLPNEKLFF. In DNA form, the CDR3 reads TGTGCCAGCAGTGAGAACTCTCTCCCCAATGAAAAACTGTTTTTT. The full variable domain, with the rest looked up from reference TRBV2 and TRBJ1-4, is EPEVTQTPSHQVTQMGQEVILRCVPISNHLYFYWYRQILGQKVEFLVSFYNNEISEKSEIFDDQFSVERPDGSNFTLKIRSTKLEDSAMYFCASSENSLPNEKLFFGSGTQLSVL.

The chain recombines TRBV7-6 with TRBJ1-5, with TRBD2 as a possible D gene (5 bases). TRBJ2-3 matches the DNA end more closely, so the J call is doubtful. The CDR3 extends over 13 amino acids. The germline gives CDR1 SGHVS, CDR2 FNYEAQ. As DNA, the CDR3 is TGTGCCAGCAGCTTAGCACGGGATCAGCCCCAGTATTTT. Translation: CASSLARDQPQYF.

This clonotype was seen only a few times. V and J are TRBV19 and TRBJ1-5; D uncertain. CDR1 and CDR2 from the germline V gene are LNHDA and SQIVND (reference sequence). Trimming cost V 0 bases and J 9 bases, with 15 bases left between them. The CDR3 runs 15 residues. The chain's CDR3 is CASSIDHKGAWPQHF. The CDR3, as DNA: TGTGCCAGTAGTATAGATCATAAGGGCGCCTGGCCCCAGCATTTT.

This clonotype was seen a handful of times. This chain joins TRBV29-1 and TRBJ2-2; 10 bases are a match to TRBD2. Per germline, CDR1 SQVTM and CDR2 ANQGSEA. The CDR3 sequence is 13 residues long. J lost 6 bases, V lost 4 bases, and 2 bases had no gene match. CDR3 sequence reads: CSVGTSGAGELFF. CDR3 nucleotide sequence: TGCAGCGTTGGGACTAGCGGTGCCGGGGAGCTGTTTTTT.

This chain joins TRBV10-2 and TRBJ2-7; the match to TRBD1 covers 8 bases. The V gene end was trimmed by 0 bases and the J gene end by 2 bases; junction bases not matched to a gene: 3. Germline values: CDR1 WSHSY, CDR2 SAAADI. This CDR3 region has 15 residues. CDR3 sequence (DNA): TGCGCCAGCAGTGAGTCCGGACAGGGCCCCTACGAGCAGTACTTC. Translated, it gives CASSESGQGPYEQYF.

The V gene is TRBV14, the J gene TRBJ2-1, with TRBD1 matching 9 bases. The CDR3 loop spans 13 amino acids. Germline CDR1 SGHDN, CDR2 FVKESK. The trim removed 3 bases at V and 12 bases at J, leaving 6 bases unmatched. The CDR3 region has the DNA TGTGCCAGCAGCCAGGACAGGGGCCTGACGCAGTTCTTC. Translation: CASSQDRGLTQFF.

This clonotype has only a few counts. The rearrangement uses TRBV29-1 and TRBJ2-5; TRBD2 matches at 7 bases. Germline V gene sequence: CDR1 SQVTM, CDR2 ANQGSEA. With 4 bases clipped from V and 4 bases from J, the junction kept 6 bases outside the gene matches. CDR3 length: 13 residues. DNA of the CDR3: TGCAGCGTTGGTGGGAGGGCCGGAGAGACCCAGTACTTC. This codes for CSVGGRAGETQYF.